What follows is one TCR beta chain and its context. This specimen belongs to a study of cytomegalovirus exposure and HLA in healthy donors. PCR was performed using 60 Vbeta and 13 Jbeta primers. Profiling relied on immunoSEQ multiplex PCR, and the TCRdb table lists in-frame clones only, not all of them. The table records approximately 140,000 clones, around 60% of them present only once. The CDR3 sequence is 13 residues long. Germline V gene data show CDR1 as ENHRY and CDR2 as SYGVKD. The junction had 7 bases not matched to a gene; V was cut back by 11 bases and J by 4 bases. This receptor was obtained from an older woman in good health and CMV-seropositive. Source material: PBMCs. The chain employs TRBV10-3 and TRBJ2-7, with 11 bases identical to TRBD1. Here the CDR3 reads CAASGTGGYEQYF. CDR3 nucleotide sequence: TGTGCCGCCTCCGGGACAGGGGGTTACGAGCAGTACTTC.